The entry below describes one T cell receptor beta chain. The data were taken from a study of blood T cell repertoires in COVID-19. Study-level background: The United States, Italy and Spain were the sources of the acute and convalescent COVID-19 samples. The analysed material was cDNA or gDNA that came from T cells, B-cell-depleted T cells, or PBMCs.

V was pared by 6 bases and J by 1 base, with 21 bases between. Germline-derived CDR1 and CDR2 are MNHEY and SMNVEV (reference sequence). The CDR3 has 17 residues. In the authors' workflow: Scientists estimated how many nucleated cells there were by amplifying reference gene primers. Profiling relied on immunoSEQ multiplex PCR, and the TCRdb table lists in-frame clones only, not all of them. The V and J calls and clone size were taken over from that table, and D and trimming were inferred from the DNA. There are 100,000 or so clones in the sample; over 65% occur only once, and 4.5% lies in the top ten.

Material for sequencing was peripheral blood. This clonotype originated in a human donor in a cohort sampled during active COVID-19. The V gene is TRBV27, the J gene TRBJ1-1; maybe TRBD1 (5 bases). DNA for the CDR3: TGTGCCAGCAGCTCCGATTTCAGACAGCTACCGAACACTGAAGCTTTCTTT. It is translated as CASSSDFRQLPNTEAFF.